This T cell receptor (beta chain) came from a study of blood T cells in healthy people across ages. Findings and caveats of the study: Higher naive T cell percentage went strongly together with higher TCR beta diversity. Without sorted subsets, naive and antigen-experienced compartments could not be conclusively compared. Shifts in expanded clonotypes may have been confounded by donor CMV status, which was unknown.

Deletions cut 3 bases from V and 2 bases from J, with 15 bases between. CDR3 length: 16 residues. In germline, CDR1 is SGDLS, CDR2 YYNGEE. Regarding this clonotype: Its cognate antigen is unknown.

A second PCR, run for roughly 6 to 11 cycles, used a sample-barcoded 5' primer plus a J-beta primer mix. TCRdb ran MiXCR on the 5' RACE reads and lists one entry per CDR3 protein. The sample lists some 700,000 distinct CDR3 sequences, approximately 43% seen once, with 20% to 25% in the top ten. The study recruited healthy Caucasian donors from Russia who were aged about 6 to 95. The sequencing sample was made of blood. This sequence joins TRBV9 and TRBJ1-5, with TRBD1 as a possible D gene (6 bases). The TCR comes from a woman in her fifties or sixties in good health. The CDR3 bases are TGTGCCAGCAGCGGGGGGGGCGGAGGCGGCAATCAGCCCCAGCATTTT. It codes for CASSGGGGGGNQPQHF.